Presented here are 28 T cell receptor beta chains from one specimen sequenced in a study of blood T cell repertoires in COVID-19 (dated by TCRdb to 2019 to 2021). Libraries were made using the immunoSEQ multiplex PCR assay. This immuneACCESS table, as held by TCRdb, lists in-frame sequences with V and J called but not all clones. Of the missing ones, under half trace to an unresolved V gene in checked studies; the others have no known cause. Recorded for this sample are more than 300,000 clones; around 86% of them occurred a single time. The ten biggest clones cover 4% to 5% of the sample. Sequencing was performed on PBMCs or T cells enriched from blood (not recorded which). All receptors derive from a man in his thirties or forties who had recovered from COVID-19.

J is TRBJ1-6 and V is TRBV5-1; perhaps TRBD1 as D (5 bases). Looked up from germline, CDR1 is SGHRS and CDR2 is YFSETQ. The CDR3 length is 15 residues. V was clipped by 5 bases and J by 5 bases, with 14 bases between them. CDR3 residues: CASRPRRGDNSPLHF. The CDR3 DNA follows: TGCGCCAGCAGGCCGCGACGGGGGGATAATTCACCCCTCCACTTT.

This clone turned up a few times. Here the CDR3 reads CASSFFLFNQPQHF. The CDR3 nucleotides are TGTGCCAGCAGCTTTTTCCTTTTTAATCAGCCCCAGCATTTT. The chain has TRBV5-6 and TRBJ1-5; D ambiguous. The germline CDR1 and CDR2 sequences are SGHDT and YYEEEE. This CDR3 spans 14 amino acids. V gave up 2 bases and J gave up 4 bases, with 10 bases separating them. Drawing the rest from reference TRBV5-6 and TRBJ1-5, the complete variable domain is DAGVTQSPTHLIKTRGQQVTLRCSPKSGHDTVSWYQQALGQGPQFIFQYYEEEERQRGNFPDRFSGHQFPNYSSELNVNALLLGDSALYLCASSFFLFNQPQHFGDGTRLSIL.

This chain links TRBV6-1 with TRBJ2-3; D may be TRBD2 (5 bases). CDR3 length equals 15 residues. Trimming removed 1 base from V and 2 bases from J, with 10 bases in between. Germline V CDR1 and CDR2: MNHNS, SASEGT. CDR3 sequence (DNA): TGTGCCAGCAGTGAAGAGGCGGGCTCCACAGATACGCAGTATTTT. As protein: CASSEEAGSTDTQYF.

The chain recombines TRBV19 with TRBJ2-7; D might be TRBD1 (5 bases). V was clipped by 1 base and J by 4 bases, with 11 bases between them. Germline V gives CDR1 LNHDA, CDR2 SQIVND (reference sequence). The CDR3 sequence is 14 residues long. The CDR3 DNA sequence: TGTGCCAGTAGTATAGCTTCAGGGTTTTACGAGCAGTACTTC. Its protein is CASSIASGFYEQYF.

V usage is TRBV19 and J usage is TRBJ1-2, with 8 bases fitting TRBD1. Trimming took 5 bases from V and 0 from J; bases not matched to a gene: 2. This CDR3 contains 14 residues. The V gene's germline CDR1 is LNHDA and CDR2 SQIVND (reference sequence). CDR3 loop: CASSRQGSNYGYTF. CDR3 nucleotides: TGTGCCAGTAGTCGACAGGGGTCTAACTATGGCTACACCTTC.

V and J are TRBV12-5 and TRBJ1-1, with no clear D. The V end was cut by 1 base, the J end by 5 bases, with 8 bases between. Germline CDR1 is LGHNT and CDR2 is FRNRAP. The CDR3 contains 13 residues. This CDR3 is CASGLGDGTEAFF. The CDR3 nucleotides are TGTGCTAGTGGTTTGGGCGACGGGACTGAAGCTTTCTTT.

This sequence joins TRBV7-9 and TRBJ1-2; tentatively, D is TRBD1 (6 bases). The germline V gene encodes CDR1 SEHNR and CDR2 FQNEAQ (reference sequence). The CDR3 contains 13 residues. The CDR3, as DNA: TGTGCGAGCCCGGGACACACAAACGGGGGCTACACCTTC. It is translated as CASPGHTNGGYTF.

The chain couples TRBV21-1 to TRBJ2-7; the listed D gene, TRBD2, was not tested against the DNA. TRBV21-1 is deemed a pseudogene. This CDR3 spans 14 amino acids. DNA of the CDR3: TGTGCCAGCACCGGGGGGGACACATTCTTCGAGCAGTACTTC. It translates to CASTGGDTFFEQYF.

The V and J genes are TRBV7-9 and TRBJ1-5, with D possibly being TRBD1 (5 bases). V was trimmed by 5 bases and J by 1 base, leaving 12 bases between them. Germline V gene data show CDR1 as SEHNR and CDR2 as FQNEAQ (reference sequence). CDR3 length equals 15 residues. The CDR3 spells CASSHPGGSNQPQHF. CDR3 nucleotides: TGTGCCAGCAGCCACCCGGGGGGAAGCAATCAGCCCCAGCATTTT.

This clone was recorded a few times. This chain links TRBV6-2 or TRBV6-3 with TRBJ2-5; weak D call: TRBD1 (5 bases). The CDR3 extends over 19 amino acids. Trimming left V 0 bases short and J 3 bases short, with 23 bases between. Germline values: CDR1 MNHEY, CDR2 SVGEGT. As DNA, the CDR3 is TGTGCCAGCAGTTACTCGATATCTGCAGGCCGCACCAGGGAAGAGACCCAGTACTTC. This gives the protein CASSYSISAGRTREETQYF.

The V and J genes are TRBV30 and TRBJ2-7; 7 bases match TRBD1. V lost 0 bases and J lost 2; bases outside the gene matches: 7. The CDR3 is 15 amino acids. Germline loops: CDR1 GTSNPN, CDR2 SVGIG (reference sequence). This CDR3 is CAWSVKGTVTYEQYF. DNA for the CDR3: TGTGCCTGGAGTGTTAAAGGGACAGTGACCTACGAGCAGTACTTC.

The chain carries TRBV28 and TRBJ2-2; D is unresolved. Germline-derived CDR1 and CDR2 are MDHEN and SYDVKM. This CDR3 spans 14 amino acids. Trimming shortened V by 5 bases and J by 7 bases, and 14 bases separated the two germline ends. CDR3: CASSLDSYLGELFF. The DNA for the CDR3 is TGTGCCAGCAGTCTCGACTCATACCTCGGGGAGCTGTTTTTT.

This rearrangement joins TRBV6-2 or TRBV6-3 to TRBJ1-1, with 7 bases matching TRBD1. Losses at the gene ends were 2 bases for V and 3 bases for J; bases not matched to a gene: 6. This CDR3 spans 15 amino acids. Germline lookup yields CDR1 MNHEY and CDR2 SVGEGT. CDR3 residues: CASSYRQGVYTEAFF. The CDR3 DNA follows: TGTGCCAGCAGTTACCGTCAGGGGGTTTACACTGAAGCTTTCTTT.

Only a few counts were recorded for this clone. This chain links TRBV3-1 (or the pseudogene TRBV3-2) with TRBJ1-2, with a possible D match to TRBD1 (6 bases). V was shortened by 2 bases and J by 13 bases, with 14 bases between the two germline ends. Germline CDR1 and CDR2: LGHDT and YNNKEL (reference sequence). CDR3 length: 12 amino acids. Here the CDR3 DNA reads TGTGCCAGCAGCCAAATTACAGGGTATCCCACCTTC. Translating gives CASSQITGYPTF.

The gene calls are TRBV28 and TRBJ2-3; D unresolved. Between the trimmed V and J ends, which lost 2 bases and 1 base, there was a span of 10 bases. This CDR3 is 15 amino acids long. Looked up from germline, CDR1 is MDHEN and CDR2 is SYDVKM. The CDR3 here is CASSLSVRGTDTQYF. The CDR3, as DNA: TGTGCCAGCAGTTTAAGTGTGCGAGGCACAGATACGCAGTATTTT.

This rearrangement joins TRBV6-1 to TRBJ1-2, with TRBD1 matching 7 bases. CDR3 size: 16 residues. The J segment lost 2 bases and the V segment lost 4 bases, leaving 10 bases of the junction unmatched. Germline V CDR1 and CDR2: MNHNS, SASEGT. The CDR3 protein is CASSGSMGQPNYGYTF. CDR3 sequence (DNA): TGTGCCAGCAGTGGATCAATGGGACAGCCAAACTATGGCTACACCTTC.

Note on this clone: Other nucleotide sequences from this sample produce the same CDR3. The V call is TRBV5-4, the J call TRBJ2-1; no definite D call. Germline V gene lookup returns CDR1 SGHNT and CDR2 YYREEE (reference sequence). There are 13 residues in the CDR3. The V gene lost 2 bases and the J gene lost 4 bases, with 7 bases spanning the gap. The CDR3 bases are TGTGCCAGCAGCTTTACCGAGTACAATGAGCAGTTCTTC. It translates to CASSFTEYNEQFF.

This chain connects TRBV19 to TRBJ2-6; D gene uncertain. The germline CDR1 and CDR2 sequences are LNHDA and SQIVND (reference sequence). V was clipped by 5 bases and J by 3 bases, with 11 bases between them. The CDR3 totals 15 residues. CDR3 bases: TGTGCCAGTAGTGGGCCCCTCATTGGGGCCAACGTCCTGACTTTC. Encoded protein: CASSGPLIGANVLTF.

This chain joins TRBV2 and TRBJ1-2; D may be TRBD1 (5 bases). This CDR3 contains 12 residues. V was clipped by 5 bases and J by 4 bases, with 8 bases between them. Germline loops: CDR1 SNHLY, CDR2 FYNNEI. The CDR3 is CASSRQSYGYTF. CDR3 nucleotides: TGTGCCAGCAGTAGACAGTCCTATGGCTACACCTTC.

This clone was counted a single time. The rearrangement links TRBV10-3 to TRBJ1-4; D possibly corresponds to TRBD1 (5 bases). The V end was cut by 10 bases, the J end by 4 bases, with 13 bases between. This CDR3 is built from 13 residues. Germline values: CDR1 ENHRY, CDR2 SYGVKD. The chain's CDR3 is CATTSGLNEKLFF. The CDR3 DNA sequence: TGTGCCACTACCTCAGGGCTTAATGAAAAACTGTTTTTT.

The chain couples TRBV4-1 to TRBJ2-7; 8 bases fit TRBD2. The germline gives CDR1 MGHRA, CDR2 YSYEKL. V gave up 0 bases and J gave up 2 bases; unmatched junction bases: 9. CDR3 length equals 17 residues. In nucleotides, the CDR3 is TGCGCCAGCAGCCAAGAACCGAGGAGCGGGAGTGCCTACGAGCAGTACTTC. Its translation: CASSQEPRSGSAYEQYF.

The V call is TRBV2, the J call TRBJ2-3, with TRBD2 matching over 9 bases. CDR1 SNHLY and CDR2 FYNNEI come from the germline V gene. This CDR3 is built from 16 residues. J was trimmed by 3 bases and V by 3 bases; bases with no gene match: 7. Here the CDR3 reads CASSELAGIPTDTQYF. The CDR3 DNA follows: TGTGCCAGCAGTGAGCTAGCGGGGATTCCGACAGATACGCAGTATTTT.

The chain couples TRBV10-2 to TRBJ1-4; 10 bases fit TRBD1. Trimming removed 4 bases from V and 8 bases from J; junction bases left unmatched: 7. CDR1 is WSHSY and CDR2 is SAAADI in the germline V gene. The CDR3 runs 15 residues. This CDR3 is CASSARTGGDEKLFF. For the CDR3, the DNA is TGCGCCAGCAGTGCCCGGACAGGGGGAGACGAAAAACTGTTTTTT.

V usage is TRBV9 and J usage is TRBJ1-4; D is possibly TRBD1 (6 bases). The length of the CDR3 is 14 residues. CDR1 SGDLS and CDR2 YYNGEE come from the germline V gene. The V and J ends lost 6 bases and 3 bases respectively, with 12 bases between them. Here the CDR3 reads CASTRGGPNEKLFF. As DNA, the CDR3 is TGTGCCAGCACCCGGGGGGGGCCTAATGAAAAACTGTTTTTT.

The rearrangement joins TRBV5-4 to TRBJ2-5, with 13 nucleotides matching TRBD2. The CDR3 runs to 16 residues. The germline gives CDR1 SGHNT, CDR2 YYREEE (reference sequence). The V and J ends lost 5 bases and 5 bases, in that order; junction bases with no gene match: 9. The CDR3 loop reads CASSYSTSGGRETQYF. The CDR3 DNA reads TGTGCCAGCAGTTACTCGACTAGCGGGGGGCGGGAGACCCAGTACTTC.

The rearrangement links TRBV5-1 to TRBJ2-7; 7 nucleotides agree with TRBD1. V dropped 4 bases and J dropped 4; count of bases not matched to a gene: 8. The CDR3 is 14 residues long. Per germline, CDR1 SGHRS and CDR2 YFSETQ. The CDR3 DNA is TGCGCCAGCAGCAACAGGGGAGACACGTACGAGCAGTACTTC. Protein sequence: CASSNRGDTYEQYF.

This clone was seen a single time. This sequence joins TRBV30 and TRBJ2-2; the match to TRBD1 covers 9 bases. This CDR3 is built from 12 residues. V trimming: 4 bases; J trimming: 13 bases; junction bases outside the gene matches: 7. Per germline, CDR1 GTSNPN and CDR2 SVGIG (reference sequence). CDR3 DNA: TGTGCCTGGAAGGGACAGGGATTGTCGCTGTTTTTT. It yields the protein CAWKGQGLSLFF.

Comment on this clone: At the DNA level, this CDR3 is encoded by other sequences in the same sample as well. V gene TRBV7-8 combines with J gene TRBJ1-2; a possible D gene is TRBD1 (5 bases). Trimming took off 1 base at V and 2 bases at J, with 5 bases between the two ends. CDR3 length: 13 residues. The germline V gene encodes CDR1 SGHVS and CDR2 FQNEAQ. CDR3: CASSLGQNYGYTF. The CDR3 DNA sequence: TGTGCCAGCAGCTTAGGACAGAACTATGGCTACACCTTC.